This T cell receptor beta chain derives from a study of human T cells and chemical hapten exposure. Individual cDNA molecules received unique molecular identifiers in the library. TCRdb re-called the RACE reads with MiXCR, one entry per CDR3 protein. The table has 75,000 to 100,000 distinct CDR3 sequences, approximately 13% seen once. Study-wide results and caveats: Patch test scores rose with PT1 expanded TCR counts, a positive correlation.

Concerning this clonotype itself: The antigen remains unidentified.

Indicated time point: patch test 1, 2 weeks after DPC sensitization. Regarding treatment: therapeutic diphenylcyclopropenone sensitization with weekly scalp DPC. The input for sequencing was whole blood, taken in connection with sensitization to the hapten diphenylcyclopropenone (DPC). The TCR originated in a woman aged 35 to 49 with alopecia areata. Some clones in this sample may be carry-over from other donors' samples.

CDR3 DNA sequence: TGCGCCAGCAGCTTGCAAACCGCGAACACCGGGGAGCTGTTTTTT. Its protein is CASSLQTANTGELFF. The gene calls are TRBV5-1 and TRBJ2-2; D not certain. Trimming pared 1 base from V and 0 bases from J, leaving 7 bases between. This CDR3 has 15 amino acids. Per the germline V gene, CDR1 is SGHRS and CDR2 is YFSETQ.